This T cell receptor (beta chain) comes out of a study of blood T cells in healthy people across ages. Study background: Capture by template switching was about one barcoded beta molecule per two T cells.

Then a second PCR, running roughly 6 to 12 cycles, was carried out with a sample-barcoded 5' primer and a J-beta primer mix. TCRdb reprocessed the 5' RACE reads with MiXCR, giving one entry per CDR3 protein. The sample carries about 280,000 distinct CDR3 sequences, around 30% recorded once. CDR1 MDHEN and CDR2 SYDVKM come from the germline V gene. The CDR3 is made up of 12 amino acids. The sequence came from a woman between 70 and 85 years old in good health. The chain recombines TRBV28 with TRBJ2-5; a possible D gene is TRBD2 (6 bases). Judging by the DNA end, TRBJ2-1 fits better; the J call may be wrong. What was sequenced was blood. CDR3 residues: CASSVLAGEQFF. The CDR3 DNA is TGTGCCAGCAGTGTACTAGCAGGCGAGCAGTTCTTC.